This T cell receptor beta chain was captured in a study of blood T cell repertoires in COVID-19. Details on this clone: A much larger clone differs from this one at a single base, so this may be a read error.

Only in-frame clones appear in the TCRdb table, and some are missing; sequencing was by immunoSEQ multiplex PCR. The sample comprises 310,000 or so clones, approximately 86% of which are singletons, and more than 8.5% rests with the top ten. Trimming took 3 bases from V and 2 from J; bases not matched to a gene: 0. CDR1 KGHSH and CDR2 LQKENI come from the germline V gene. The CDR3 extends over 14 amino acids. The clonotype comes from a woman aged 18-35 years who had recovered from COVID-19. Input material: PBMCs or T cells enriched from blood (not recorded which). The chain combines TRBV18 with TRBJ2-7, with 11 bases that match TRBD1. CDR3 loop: CASSPGQGAYEQYF. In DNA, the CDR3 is TGTGCCAGCTCACCGGGACAGGGGGCCTACGAGCAGTACTTC.